One sample yielded the 24 T cell receptor beta chains listed below, sequenced in a study of technical replicates of blood from a few donors. Repertoires were generated with immunoSEQ multiplex PCR, while TCRdb's copy carries only in-frame clones and drops some. Of approximately 44,000 clones listed, about 96% are singletons. The sample consisted of T cells isolated from PBMCs. These receptors were obtained from a human donor in good health.

CDR3 nucleotides: TGTGCCAGTGCTAGACAGGGGGTCAATCAGCCCCAGCATTTT. Its protein product is CASARQGVNQPQHF. The chain joins TRBV19 to TRBJ1-5, with 9 bases that match TRBD1. The CDR3 extends over 14 amino acids. The trim removed 8 bases at V and 3 bases at J, leaving 5 bases unmatched. Germline CDR1 reads LNHDA; CDR2 reads SQIVND (reference sequence). Supplemented by reference TRBV19 and TRBJ1-5, the full variable domain reads DGGITQSPKYLFRKEGQNVTLSCEQNLNHDAMYWYRQDPGQGLRLIYYSQIVNDFQKGDIAEGYSVSREKKESFPLTVTSAQKNPTAFYLCASARQGVNQPQHFGDGTRLSIL.

The chain joins TRBV6-6 to TRBJ1-5; perhaps TRBD1 as D (5 bases). This CDR3 has 16 amino acids. The ends were cut back, 3 bases at V and 7 bases at J, with 19 bases in the middle. Germline CDR1 and CDR2: MNHNY and SVGAGI (reference sequence). In DNA, the CDR3 is TGTGCCAGCAGTTATCAATCGGGGGTAGTTGGGCAGCCCCAGCATTTT. Translation gives CASSYQSGVVGQPQHF.

The chain employs TRBV5-1 and TRBJ1-1; D remains ambiguous. The CDR3 spans 13 residues. With 1 base removed from V and 0 bases from J, the gap between germline ends came to 4 bases. Germline V gene data show CDR1 as SGHRS and CDR2 as YFSETQ. The CDR3 nucleotides are TGCGCCAGCAGCTTGACGGTGAACACTGAAGCTTTCTTT. Translated: CASSLTVNTEAFF.

The chain joins TRBV11-2 to TRBJ2-7, with unresolved D. From germline, CDR1 is SGHAT and CDR2 FQNNGV. This CDR3 is built from 14 residues. V was clipped by 0 bases and J by 3 bases, with 9 bases between them. The CDR3 nucleotides are TGTGCCAGCAGCTTAGAGGGCGTGGGCTACGAGCAGTACTTC. Translating it yields CASSLEGVGYEQYF.

The rearrangement joins TRBV6-4 to TRBJ2-7, with D perhaps matching TRBD2 (6 bases). V lost 6 bases, J lost 4 bases, and 16 bases lay in between. Germline V gives CDR1 MRHNA, CDR2 SNTAGT. CDR3 length equals 14 residues. The CDR3 DNA sequence: TGTGCCAGCAGGTCTGCGGGGCTAGTATACGAGCAGTACTTC. This gives the protein CASRSAGLVYEQYF.

The genes are TRBV7-2 and TRBJ2-5; a weak D match, TRBD2 (6 bases). V lost 2 bases, J lost 5 bases, and 9 bases lay in between. Germline-derived CDR1 and CDR2 are SGHTA and FQGNSA. The CDR3 has 13 residues. The DNA for the CDR3 is TGTGCCAGCAGCTTAAGTGGGAGGGAGACCCAGTACTTC. Protein sequence: CASSLSGRETQYF.

The rearrangement uses TRBV10-2 and TRBJ2-5; possible D gene TRBD2, 5 bases. There are 15 residues in the CDR3. Trimming pared 3 bases from V and 0 bases from J, leaving 11 bases between. CDR1 and CDR2 (germline): WSHSY, SAAADI. As DNA, the CDR3 is TGCGCCAGCAGTGACGGGGTTTTGTACCAAGAGACCCAGTACTTC. Translated, it gives CASSDGVLYQETQYF.

The genes are TRBV5-1 and TRBJ2-1; D is ambiguous. CDR1 SGHRS and CDR2 YFSETQ come from the germline V gene. Trimming shortened V by 6 bases and J by 6 bases, and 4 bases separated the two germline ends. This CDR3 region has 10 residues. CDR3 in amino acids: CASTGNEQFF. The DNA for the CDR3 is TGCGCCAGCACAGGCAATGAGCAGTTCTTC.

This clone was observed a single time. J is TRBJ2-3 and V is TRBV7-9; 11 nucleotides line up with TRBD2. Trimming cost V 10 bases and J 2 bases; bases outside gene matches: 5. This CDR3 has 14 residues. The germline CDR1 and CDR2 sequences are SEHNR and FQNEAQ (reference sequence). This CDR3 reads CAILTSGTTDTQYF. CDR3 coding DNA: TGTGCCATCTTGACTAGCGGGACCACAGATACGCAGTATTTT.

The chain combines TRBV30 with TRBJ1-5; D gene uncertain. The V end lost 1 base, the J end lost 5 bases, and 12 bases lay between the germline ends. The CDR3 sequence is 14 residues long. Germline-derived CDR1 and CDR2 are GTSNPN and SVGIG (reference sequence). CDR3 coding DNA: TGTGCCTGGAGTGCAGGATTTTATTATCAGCCCCAGCATTTT. Its protein product is CAWSAGFYYQPQHF.

This chain uses TRBV7-2 with TRBJ2-5; D remains ambiguous. The germline V and J ends were trimmed by 3 bases and 3 bases, with 11 bases remaining between them. CDR3 length equals 14 residues. The germline V gene encodes CDR1 SGHTA and CDR2 FQGNSA. As DNA, the CDR3 is TGTGCCAGCAGCTTCCCGAGCAGGAAAGAGACCCAGTACTTC. Encoded protein: CASSFPSRKETQYF.

The rearrangement links TRBV6-6 to TRBJ1-1; D may be TRBD1 (5 bases). Trimming shortened V by 6 bases and J by 6 bases, and 11 bases separated the two germline ends. Looked up from germline, CDR1 is MNHNY and CDR2 is SVGAGI (reference sequence). The CDR3 contains 12 residues. The CDR3 DNA reads TGTGCCAGCAGCTATACAGGAGCTGAAGCTTTCTTT. It codes for CASSYTGAEAFF.

The table lists this clone with a count of one. The CDR3 sequence: CASSSGQGGNQPQHF. CDR3 coding DNA: TGTGCCAGCAGTTCAGGACAGGGGGGCAATCAGCCCCAGCATTTT. The V call is TRBV6-6, the J call TRBJ1-5, with 10 positions matching TRBD1. Looked up from germline, CDR1 is MNHNY and CDR2 is SVGAGI (reference sequence). The CDR3 has 15 amino acids. V lost 4 bases, J lost 2 bases, and 2 bases stayed unmatched.

The V gene is TRBV5-8, the J gene TRBJ2-3, with TRBD2 matching 13 bases. CDR1 and CDR2 from the germline V gene are SGHTS and YDEGEE. V lost 3 bases to trimming and J lost 2 bases; unmatched junction nucleotides: 3. The CDR3 runs to 16 residues. DNA of the CDR3: TGTGCCAGCAGCTCCGGGACTAGCGGGGACACAGATACGCAGTATTTT. It encodes CASSSGTSGDTDTQYF.

The chain links TRBV6-1 to TRBJ2-1; the match to TRBD2 covers 7 bases. Germline trimming cut 7 bases from V and 3 bases from J; bases unmatched to any gene: 6. The CDR3 consists of 14 residues. Germline values: CDR1 MNHNS, CDR2 SASEGT. Here the CDR3 reads CASTSSGHYNEQFF. The CDR3 DNA sequence: TGTGCCAGCACCTCTAGCGGCCACTACAATGAGCAGTTCTTC.

This chain connects TRBV27 to TRBJ2-1; 14 bases are shared with TRBD2. The V segment lost 6 bases and the J segment 6 bases; nucleotides outside the gene matches: 7. Germline CDR1 is MNHEY and CDR2 is SMNVEV (reference sequence). The CDR3 has 16 residues. The CDR3 DNA reads as TGTGCCAGCAGAGGGGCCGGGACTAGCGGGAGCAATGAGCAGTTCTTC. Protein: CASRGAGTSGSNEQFF.

This clone was found once. The V call is TRBV5-1, the J call TRBJ1-1; D is unclear. Trimming took off 3 bases at V and 0 bases at J, with 9 bases between the two ends. CDR1 and CDR2 from the germline V gene are SGHRS and YFSETQ. The CDR3 loop spans 14 amino acids. CDR3 amino acids: CASSWVGMNTEAFF. The CDR3 nucleotides are TGCGCCAGCAGCTGGGTGGGCATGAACACTGAAGCTTTCTTT.

This chain uses TRBV5-4 with TRBJ2-3; tentative D call: TRBD2 (6 bases). V lost 4 bases to trimming and J lost 5 bases, with 17 bases between them. This CDR3 spans 15 amino acids. Germline V CDR1 and CDR2: SGHNT, YYREEE (reference sequence). The CDR3 DNA reads TGTGCCAGCAGCACGTTAGTCAGCGGGTTAGATACGCAGTATTTT. Amino acids: CASSTLVSGLDTQYF.

J is TRBJ1-4 and V is TRBV7-2; TRBD1 aligns across 8 bases. V trimming: 6 bases; J trimming: 8 bases; junction bases outside the gene matches: 5. Germline V CDR1 and CDR2: SGHTA, FQGNSA. The CDR3 extends over 13 amino acids. The CDR3 loop reads CASSRTGWEKLFF. As DNA, the CDR3 is TGTGCCAGCAGTCGGACAGGGTGGGAAAAACTGTTTTTT.

This sequence joins TRBV6-1 and TRBJ1-5; a weak D match, TRBD1 (5 bases). Deletions cut 3 bases from V and 1 base from J, with 10 bases between. This CDR3 has 15 amino acids. Germline V lookup: CDR1 MNHNS, CDR2 SASEGT. CDR3 amino acids: CASSDIDRSNQPQHF. The CDR3 nucleotides read TGTGCCAGCAGTGATATAGACAGAAGCAATCAGCCCCAGCATTTT.

The CDR3 DNA reads TGTGCCAGCAGTGAGCCGGGGAACACTGAAGCTTTCTTT. Its protein product is CASSEPGNTEAFF. The rearrangement links TRBV25-1 to TRBJ1-1; D is uncertain. The CDR3 length is 13 residues. The V end lost 3 bases, the J end lost 1 base, and 6 bases lay between the germline ends. CDR1 and CDR2 from the germline V gene are MGHDK and SYGVNS.

The chain links TRBV6-1 to TRBJ2-7; 7 bases are a match to TRBD2. Germline V gives CDR1 MNHNS, CDR2 SASEGT. This CDR3 has 16 amino acids. Trimming cost V 4 bases and J 2 bases; bases outside gene matches: 11. The CDR3 DNA reads TGTGCCAGCAGTGTAATGTTAGCGGGCATTCCCTACGAGCAGTACTTC. It encodes CASSVMLAGIPYEQYF.

V is TRBV11-1 and J is TRBJ1-1; TRBD1 aligns across 10 bases. With 1 base clipped from V and 0 bases from J, the junction kept 11 bases outside the gene matches. Germline V lookup: CDR1 SGHAT, CDR2 FQDESV (reference sequence). The CDR3 runs to 19 residues. The DNA of the CDR3 is TGTGCCAGCAGCTTAGGGGACAGGGGCAGGGATCTTATGAACACTGAAGCTTTCTTT. It translates to CASSLGDRGRDLMNTEAFF.

V usage is TRBV7-2 and J usage is TRBJ2-3; 7 positions match TRBD2. Germline lookup yields CDR1 SGHTA and CDR2 FQGNSA. The CDR3 totals 16 residues. With 8 bases clipped from V and 0 bases from J, the junction kept 11 bases outside the gene matches. CDR3 sequence (DNA): TGTGCCAGCGGGGCGGCTAGCGGTCTTAGCACAGATACGCAGTATTTT. This codes for CASGAASGLSTDTQYF. Drawing the rest from reference TRBV7-2 and TRBJ2-3, the complete variable domain is GAGVSQSPSNKVTEKGKDVELRCDPISGHTALYWYRQSLGQGLEFLIYFQGNSAPDKSGLPSDRFSAERTGGSVSTLTIQRTQQEDSAVYLCASGAASGLSTDTQYFGPGTRLTVL.